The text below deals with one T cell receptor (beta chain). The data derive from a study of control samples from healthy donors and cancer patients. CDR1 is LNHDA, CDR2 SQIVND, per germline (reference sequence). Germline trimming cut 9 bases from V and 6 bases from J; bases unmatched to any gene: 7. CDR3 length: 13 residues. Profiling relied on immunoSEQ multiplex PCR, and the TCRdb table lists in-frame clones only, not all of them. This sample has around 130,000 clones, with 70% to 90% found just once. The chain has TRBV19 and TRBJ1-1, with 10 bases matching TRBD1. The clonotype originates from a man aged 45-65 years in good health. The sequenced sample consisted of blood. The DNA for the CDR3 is TGTGCCAGCCGACAGGGGGCGGTCGCTGAAGCTTTCTTT. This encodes CASRQGAVAEAFF. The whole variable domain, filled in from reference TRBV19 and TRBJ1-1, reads DGGITQSPKYLFRKEGQNVTLSCEQNLNHDAMYWYRQDPGQGLRLIYYSQIVNDFQKGDIAEGYSVSREKKESFPLTVTSAQKNPTAFYLCASRQGAVAEAFFGQGTRLTVV.